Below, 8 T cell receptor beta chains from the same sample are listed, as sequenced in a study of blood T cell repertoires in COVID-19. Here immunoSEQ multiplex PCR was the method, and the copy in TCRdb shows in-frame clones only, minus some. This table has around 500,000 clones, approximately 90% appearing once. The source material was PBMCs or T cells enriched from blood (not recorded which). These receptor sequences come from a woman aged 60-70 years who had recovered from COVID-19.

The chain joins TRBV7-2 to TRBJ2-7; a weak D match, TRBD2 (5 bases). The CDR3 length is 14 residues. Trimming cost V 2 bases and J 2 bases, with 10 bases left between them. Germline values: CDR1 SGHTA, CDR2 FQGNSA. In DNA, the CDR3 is TGTGCCAGCAGCTTACAGGCGGGTGCCTACGAGCAGTACTTC. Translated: CASSLQAGAYEQYF.

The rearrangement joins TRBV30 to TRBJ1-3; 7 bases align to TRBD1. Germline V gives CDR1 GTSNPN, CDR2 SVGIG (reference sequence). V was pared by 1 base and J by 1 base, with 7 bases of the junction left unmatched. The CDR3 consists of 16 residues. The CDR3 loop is CAWSGEGGRSGNTIYF. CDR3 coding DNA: TGTGCCTGGAGTGGGGAAGGGGGCCGGTCTGGAAACACCATATATTTT. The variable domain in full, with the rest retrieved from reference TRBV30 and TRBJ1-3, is SQTIHQWPATLVQPVGSPLSLECTVEGTSNPNLYWYRQAAGRGLQLLFYSVGIGQISSEVPQNLSASRPQDRQFILSSKKLLLSDSGFYLCAWSGEGGRSGNTIYFGEGSWLTVV.

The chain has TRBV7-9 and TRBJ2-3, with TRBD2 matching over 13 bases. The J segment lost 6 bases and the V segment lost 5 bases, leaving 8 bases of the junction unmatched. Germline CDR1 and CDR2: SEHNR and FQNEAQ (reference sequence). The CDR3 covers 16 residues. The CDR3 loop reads CASSPRLAGGLDTQYF. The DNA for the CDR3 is TGTGCCAGCAGCCCCCGACTAGCGGGGGGATTGGATACGCAGTATTTT.

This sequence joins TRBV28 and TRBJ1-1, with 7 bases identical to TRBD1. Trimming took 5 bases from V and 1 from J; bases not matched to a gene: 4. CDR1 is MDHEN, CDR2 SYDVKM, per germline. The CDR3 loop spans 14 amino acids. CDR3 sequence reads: CASSPGGSNTEAFF. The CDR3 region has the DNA TGTGCCAGCAGTCCAGGGGGGTCGAACACTGAAGCTTTCTTT.

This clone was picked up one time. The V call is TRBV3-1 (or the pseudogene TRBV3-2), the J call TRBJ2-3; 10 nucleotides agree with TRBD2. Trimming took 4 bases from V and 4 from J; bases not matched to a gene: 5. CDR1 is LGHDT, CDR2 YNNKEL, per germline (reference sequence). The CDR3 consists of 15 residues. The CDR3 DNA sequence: TGTGCCAGCAGCCCACAAGCGGGGGGGCCAGATACGCAGTATTTT. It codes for CASSPQAGGPDTQYF.

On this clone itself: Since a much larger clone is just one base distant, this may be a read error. The CDR3 bases are TGTGCCAGCAGTGAACAGGGGAAAGAAAAACTGTTTTTT. Its protein product is CASSEQGKEKLFF. The rearrangement joins TRBV2 to TRBJ1-4, with D maybe TRBD1 (6 bases). The germline gives CDR1 SNHLY, CDR2 FYNNEI. The ends were cut back, 2 bases at V and 8 bases at J, with 9 bases in the middle. The CDR3 runs 13 residues.

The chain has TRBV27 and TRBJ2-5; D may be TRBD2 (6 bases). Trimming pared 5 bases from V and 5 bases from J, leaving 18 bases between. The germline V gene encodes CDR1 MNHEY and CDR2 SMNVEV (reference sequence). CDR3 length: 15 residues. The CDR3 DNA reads TGTGCCAGCAGTCCTAGCGTTCGGGCCGTGGAGACCCAGTACTTC. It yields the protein CASSPSVRAVETQYF.

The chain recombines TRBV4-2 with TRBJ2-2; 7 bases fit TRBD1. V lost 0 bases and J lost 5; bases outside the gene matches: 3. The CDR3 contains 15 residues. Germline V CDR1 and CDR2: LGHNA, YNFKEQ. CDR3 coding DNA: TGTGCCAGCAGCCAAGATCTACAGGGGACCGGGGAGCTGTTTTTT. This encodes CASSQDLQGTGELFF.